A single sample is the source of the 21 T cell receptor beta chains below, sequenced in a study of T-cell memory formation after mild COVID-19. TCRdb processed the 5' RACE reads anew with MiXCR; each CDR3 protein has one entry. Of about 57,000 distinct CDR3 sequences listed, 9% to 15% were seen once; the top ten hold approximately 26%. The sequenced material came from PBMCs or a T cell subset sorted from them (not recorded which). Receptors originate from a man younger than 35 who had mild COVID-19 (a few samples of this study predate the infection). Cell type and time point are not known.

This clonotype was picked up many times. This chain connects TRBV20-1 to TRBJ2-3; D is ambiguous. Germline CDR1 is DFQATT and CDR2 is SNEGSKA (reference sequence). There are 11 residues in the CDR3. Trimming took 8 bases from V and 4 from J, leaving 10 bases between them. CDR3: CSPPQADTQYF. CDR3 nucleotide sequence: TGCAGTCCGCCCCAGGCAGATACGCAGTATTTT.

V usage is TRBV6-5 and J usage is TRBJ2-7; D is unclear. V was trimmed by 2 bases and J by 5 bases, leaving 7 bases between them. CDR3 length: 12 residues. Germline loops: CDR1 MNHEY, CDR2 SVGAGI. For the CDR3, the DNA is TGTGCCAGCAGTTACGGATCCGACGAGCAGTACTTC. Translating gives CASSYGSDEQYF.

The chain links TRBV7-2 to TRBJ1-2; D gene ambiguous. This CDR3 has 11 amino acids. The ends were cut back, 6 bases at V and 4 bases at J, with 6 bases in the middle. Germline CDR1 reads SGHTA; CDR2 reads FQGNSA. CDR3 in amino acids: CASSSPYGYTF. The CDR3 nucleotides are TGTGCCAGCAGTTCCCCCTATGGCTACACCTTC.

This clonotype was counted ten times or more. The CDR3 region is CSVRRAGITDTQYF. The CDR3 DNA reads as TGCAGCGTTCGCCGGGCGGGTATCACAGATACGCAGTATTTT. The genes are TRBV29-1 and TRBJ2-3; perhaps TRBD2 as D (5 bases). Germline V gives CDR1 SQVTM, CDR2 ANQGSEA. The CDR3 has 14 residues. V lost 5 bases and J lost 2, with 14 bases in between.

V and J are TRBV2 and TRBJ2-5, with D maybe TRBD1 (6 bases). The CDR3 is made up of 13 amino acids. Per germline, CDR1 SNHLY and CDR2 FYNNEI. The ends were cut back, 10 bases at V and 5 bases at J, with 17 bases in the middle. This chain's CDR3 is CATYRDESETQYF. The DNA of the CDR3 is TGTGCCACCTACAGGGACGAATCGGAGACCCAGTACTTC.

The CDR3 region has the DNA TGTGCCAGCAGCTTGGGGAGTAGCGGGAGTAGGACAGATACGCAGTATTTT. As protein: CASSLGSSGSRTDTQYF. The chain couples TRBV7-9 to TRBJ2-3; 9 positions match TRBD2. With V trimmed by 3 bases and J by 3 bases, 10 bases remained unmatched. Per germline, CDR1 SEHNR and CDR2 FQNEAQ (reference sequence). This CDR3 comprises 17 residues.

J is TRBJ2-2 and V is TRBV6-5, with no clear D. The germline gives CDR1 MNHEY, CDR2 SVGAGI. There are 16 residues in the CDR3. V was shortened by 5 bases and J by 0 bases, with 13 bases between the two germline ends. The CDR3 here is CASSSRRLANTGELFF. The CDR3 bases are TGTGCCAGCAGTAGTAGAAGGTTGGCGAACACCGGGGAGCTGTTTTTT.

This clonotype was observed a few times. CDR3 coding DNA: TGTGCCAGCAGCCCTATGACTTTAATTAGCACAGATACGCAGTATTTT. Amino acid sequence: CASSPMTLISTDTQYF. The rearrangement links TRBV6-5 to TRBJ2-3; D not certain. The CDR3 is 16 amino acids. The V and J ends lost 6 bases and 0 bases respectively, with 16 bases between them. Germline values: CDR1 MNHEY, CDR2 SVGAGI.

This clonotype was seen more than once but under ten times. The genes are TRBV5-1 and TRBJ1-5; no reliable D call. Trimming removed 0 bases at V and 6 bases at J, with 19 bases between. The CDR3 has 17 amino acids. Per the germline V gene, CDR1 is SGHRS and CDR2 is YFSETQ. CDR3 protein: CASSLGPLGPFTQPQHF. The CDR3 DNA sequence: TGCGCCAGCAGCTTGGGACCTCTCGGGCCCTTCACTCAGCCCCAGCATTTT.

The chain joins TRBV7-8 to TRBJ1-4; D not certain. This CDR3 region has 15 residues. The V end was cut by 5 bases, the J end by 3 bases, with 13 bases between. Per the germline V gene, CDR1 is SGHVS and CDR2 is FQNEAQ. CDR3 bases: TGTGCCAGCAGCCCCTTGAAGGGCTCTAATGAAAAACTGTTTTTT. This translates into CASSPLKGSNEKLFF.

In this sample, this clonotype turned up many times. This rearrangement joins TRBV28 to TRBJ2-3; 10 bases fit TRBD2. V dropped 0 bases and J dropped 7; count of bases not matched to a gene: 4. The CDR3 totals 15 residues. From germline, CDR1 is MDHEN and CDR2 SYDVKM. The CDR3, as DNA: TGTGCCAGCAGTTTATGGGCTAGCGGGGGCTATACGCAGTATTTT. Amino acid sequence: CASSLWASGGYTQYF.

The gene calls are TRBV6-5 and TRBJ1-1; D may be TRBD1 (5 bases). Germline V gene sequence: CDR1 MNHEY, CDR2 SVGAGI. Trimming took 0 bases from V and 3 from J, leaving 14 bases between them. This CDR3 region has 16 residues. CDR3 amino acids: CASSYSGSGRDTEAFF. In DNA form, the CDR3 reads TGTGCCAGCAGTTACTCAGGTTCAGGGCGGGACACTGAAGCTTTCTTT.

The rearrangement joins TRBV20-1 to TRBJ1-2, with 10 bases lining up with TRBD1. Germline V gene sequence: CDR1 DFQATT, CDR2 SNEGSKA (reference sequence). CDR3 length: 13 amino acids. V shed 6 bases and J 8 bases; nucleotides not matched to a gene: 9. CDR3 protein: CSASGTGVAGYTF. CDR3 bases: TGCAGTGCATCCGGGACAGGGGTGGCGGGCTACACCTTC.

V is TRBV3-1 and J is TRBJ1-2; 8 bases fit TRBD1. V gave up 4 bases and J gave up 0 bases; unmatched junction bases: 4. CDR1 and CDR2 (germline): LGHDT, YNNKEL (reference sequence). This CDR3 region has 15 residues. CDR3 sequence reads: CASSLQGAPNYGYTF. Written as DNA, the CDR3 is TGTGCCAGCAGCCTTCAGGGGGCACCTAACTATGGCTACACCTTC.

The rearrangement uses TRBV12-3 or TRBV12-4 and TRBJ2-5; D is ambiguous. V was clipped by 6 bases and J by 0 bases, with 11 bases between them. CDR3 length equals 14 residues. CDR3 residues: CASRGPEYQETQYF. CDR3 in DNA: TGTGCCAGCAGAGGACCAGAGTACCAAGAGACCCAGTACTTC.

This clonotype was counted between two and nine times. The gene calls are TRBV3-1 and TRBJ2-3; 7 nucleotides agree with TRBD2. The CDR3 covers 14 residues. The germline V gene encodes CDR1 LGHDT and CDR2 YNNKEL (reference sequence). Trimming took 9 bases from V and 1 from J; bases not matched to a gene: 7. The CDR3 DNA is TGTGCCAGTGCTATAGCGGGTGGCACAGATACGCAGTATTTT. Translating gives CASAIAGGTDTQYF.

This clonotype was seen more than once but under ten times. The rearrangement links TRBV7-2 to TRBJ1-1; no definite D call. Trimming cost V 4 bases and J 5 bases, with 17 bases left between them. Per the germline V gene, CDR1 is SGHTA and CDR2 is FQGNSA. This CDR3 is built from 15 residues. CDR3 nucleotide sequence: TGTGCCAGCAGCTCCAGTGGTTTAGGGCAAACTGAAGCTTTCTTT. This encodes CASSSSGLGQTEAFF.

This clonotype was detected many times. The CDR3: CASNEVRTDTQYF. The DNA of the CDR3 is TGTGCCAGCAACGAGGTTAGGACAGATACGCAGTATTTT. The rearrangement links TRBV11-2 to TRBJ2-3; D remains unclear. The CDR3 has 13 amino acids. Germline values: CDR1 SGHAT, CDR2 FQNNGV. V lost 7 bases, J lost 3 bases, and 11 bases lay in between.

This clonotype has only a few counts. The genes are TRBV3-1 and TRBJ2-3; perhaps D is TRBD1 or TRBD2 (5 bases each). The CDR3 sequence is 15 residues long. Germline V lookup: CDR1 LGHDT, CDR2 YNNKEL (reference sequence). V was trimmed by 10 bases and J by 1 base, leaving 18 bases between them. The CDR3 sequence is CATQKGRWGTDTQYF. In DNA, the CDR3 is TGTGCCACCCAGAAGGGACGATGGGGCACAGATACGCAGTATTTT.

In this sample, this clonotype turned up many times. The chain uses TRBV12-3 or TRBV12-4 and TRBJ2-3; TRBD2 agrees at 7 bases. This CDR3 has 13 amino acids. The ends lost 3 bases at V and 8 bases at J; junction bases unmatched: 5. The CDR3 here is CASSFVPGGTQYF. DNA for the CDR3: TGTGCCAGCAGTTTTGTCCCGGGGGGTACGCAGTATTTT.

The V gene is TRBV20-1, the J gene TRBJ1-2, with a possible D match to TRBD1 (6 bases). This CDR3 has 12 residues. Trimming removed 5 bases from V and 6 bases from J, with 13 bases in between. Germline lookup yields CDR1 DFQATT and CDR2 SNEGSKA (reference sequence). The CDR3 protein is CSAPTGFDGYTF. CDR3 in DNA: TGCAGTGCTCCGACAGGTTTCGATGGCTACACCTTC.